The 17 T cell receptor beta chains presented below share a single source sample, sequenced in a study of cytomegalovirus exposure and HLA in healthy donors. The PCR made use of 60 Vbeta and 13 Jbeta primers. Repertoires were generated with immunoSEQ multiplex PCR, while TCRdb's copy carries only in-frame clones and drops some. Seen here are under 150,000 clones, roughly four fifths observed once, and the top ten hold roughly 4.2%. Sequencing was carried out using PBMCs. Every receptor here comes from a man aged 40-49 years in good health and CMV-seropositive.

This chain connects TRBV7-9 to TRBJ1-6; 8 bases are a match to TRBD1. This CDR3 contains 17 residues. The J segment lost 1 base and the V segment lost 1 base, leaving 3 bases of the junction unmatched. The V gene's germline CDR1 is SEHNR and CDR2 FQNEAQ (reference sequence). CDR3 protein: CASSLGTGPSYNSPLHF. CDR3 coding DNA: TGTGCCAGCAGCTTAGGGACAGGGCCGTCCTATAATTCACCCCTCCACTTT.

The chain recombines TRBV10-3 with TRBJ1-6; D possibly corresponds to TRBD1 (6 bases). Trimming left V 7 bases short and J 9 bases short, with 16 bases between. The CDR3 is made up of 14 amino acids. Per the germline V gene, CDR1 is ENHRY and CDR2 is SYGVKD. The DNA for the CDR3 is TGTGCCATCAACAACAGGGCGGCGGGTTCACCCCTCCACTTT. Translation: CAINNRAAGSPLHF.

The chain has TRBV5-5 and TRBJ1-5; D is possibly TRBD1 (5 bases). Germline assignment: CDR1 SGHKS and CDR2 YYEKEE (reference sequence). The V end lost 4 bases, the J end lost 1 base, and 9 bases lay between the germline ends. The CDR3 totals 14 residues. CDR3 protein: CASSKGWSNQPQHF. The CDR3 bases are TGTGCCAGCAGCAAGGGGTGGAGCAATCAGCCCCAGCATTTT.

The chain couples TRBV4-3 to TRBJ1-3, with 7 bases fitting TRBD1. Germline CDR1 is LGHNA and CDR2 is YSLEER. CDR3 length equals 16 residues. V shed 6 bases and J 2 bases; nucleotides not matched to a gene: 10. The CDR3 is CASSPQTGDTGNTIYF. Here the CDR3 DNA reads TGCGCCAGCAGTCCCCAAACAGGGGACACTGGAAACACCATATATTTT.

This rearrangement joins TRBV7-8 to TRBJ2-1; the match to TRBD2 covers 7 bases. This CDR3 comprises 16 residues. Germline CDR1 is SGHVS and CDR2 is FQNEAQ. V was clipped by 2 bases and J by 0 bases; unmatched bases: 4. The CDR3 protein is CASSLHRGSSYNEQFF. As DNA, the CDR3 is TGTGCCAGCAGCTTACATCGCGGGAGCTCCTACAATGAGCAGTTCTTC.

The rearrangement uses TRBV5-4 and TRBJ1-6; TRBD1 matches at 9 bases. Germline values: CDR1 SGHNT, CDR2 YYREEE (reference sequence). V gave up 4 bases and J gave up 1 base; unmatched junction bases: 6. The CDR3 length is 17 residues. This CDR3 is CASSQGQGSSYNSPLHF. DNA for the CDR3: TGTGCCAGCAGCCAGGGACAGGGATCTTCCTATAATTCACCCCTCCACTTT.

This clone was picked up a small number of times. The chain carries TRBV27 and TRBJ2-7; 7 bases map to TRBD2. Germline V lookup: CDR1 MNHEY, CDR2 SMNVEV (reference sequence). The CDR3 runs 14 residues. J lost 0 bases, V lost 5 bases, and 4 bases had no gene match. CDR3 loop: CASSTGTNSYEQYF. The DNA for the CDR3 is TGTGCCAGCAGTACCGGGACTAACTCCTACGAGCAGTACTTC.

In its sample, this clone was seen once. Given the absence of the conserved phenylalanine or tryptophan at the CDR3 end, a read error is likely. The genes are TRBV6-6 and TRBJ1-5, with TRBD1 as a possible D gene (5 bases). Germline loops: CDR1 MNHNY, CDR2 SVGAGI (reference sequence). With 7 bases removed from V and 4 bases from J, the gap between germline ends came to 20 bases. The CDR3 extends over 16 amino acids. The CDR3 is CASNTGLGGRNQPQHV. In DNA form, the CDR3 reads TGTGCCAGCAACACGGGACTGGGAGGGCGGAATCAGCCCCAGCATGTT.

This clone was recorded a few times. This chain uses TRBV13 with TRBJ2-7; 9 positions agree with TRBD1. With V trimmed by 5 bases and J by 0 bases, 5 bases remained unmatched. There are 15 residues in the CDR3. Looked up from germline, CDR1 is PRHDT and CDR2 is FYEKMQ (reference sequence). This CDR3 reads CASSGQGSNSYEQYF. Written as DNA, the CDR3 is TGTGCCAGCAGCGGACAGGGGTCTAACTCCTACGAGCAGTACTTC.

The chain is built from TRBV6-6 and TRBJ2-2; D may be TRBD2 (5 bases). CDR3 length: 15 residues. Germline V gives CDR1 MNHNY, CDR2 SVGAGI (reference sequence). Trimming shortened V by 3 bases and J by 5 bases, and 13 bases separated the two germline ends. CDR3 in DNA: TGTGCCAGCAGTTATAAAGGAACGGGGACCGGGGAGCTGTTTTTT. It yields the protein CASSYKGTGTGELFF.

The CDR3 DNA is TGTGCCAGCAGCTTGGGGTGGGGGCGCGATCAGCCCCAGCATTTT. This encodes CASSLGWGRDQPQHF. The rearrangement uses TRBV5-6 and TRBJ1-5; D may be TRBD1 (6 bases). The CDR3 has 15 residues. Germline CDR1 reads SGHDT; CDR2 reads YYEEEE. V dropped 0 bases and J dropped 5 bases, with 12 bases sitting between them. Full variable domain (outside the CDR3, taken from reference TRBV5-6 and TRBJ1-5): DAGVTQSPTHLIKTRGQQVTLRCSPKSGHDTVSWYQQALGQGPQFIFQYYEEEERQRGNFPDRFSGHQFPNYSSELNVNALLLGDSALYLCASSLGWGRDQPQHFGDGTRLSIL.

The V gene is TRBV30, the J gene TRBJ2-7; 7 nucleotides align to TRBD1. This CDR3 has 14 residues. The V and J ends lost 4 bases and 0 bases, in that order; junction bases with no gene match: 6. CDR1 is GTSNPN, CDR2 SVGIG, per germline (reference sequence). CDR3 protein: CAWTRTGRSYEQYF. DNA for the CDR3: TGTGCCTGGACTCGGACAGGTCGCTCCTACGAGCAGTACTTC.

This sequence joins TRBV7-3 and TRBJ1-1; perhaps TRBD1 as D (5 bases). V was trimmed by 3 bases and J by 1 base, leaving 9 bases between them. Germline CDR1 reads SGHTA; CDR2 reads FQGTGA. CDR3 size: 14 residues. The CDR3 loop reads CASSFGGQNTEAFF. CDR3 coding DNA: TGTGCCAGCAGCTTTGGCGGACAGAACACTGAAGCTTTCTTT.

This clone has more than one count but fewer than ten. The chain links TRBV25-1 to TRBJ1-1; TRBD1 agrees at 8 bases. The CDR3 runs to 16 residues. Unmatched junction bases numbered 7, after V lost 3 bases and J lost 1 base. CDR1 and CDR2 (germline): MGHDK, SYGVNS. CDR3 residues: CASSDIRTGRNTEAFF. In DNA form, the CDR3 reads TGTGCCAGCAGTGACATTAGGACAGGGAGGAACACTGAAGCTTTCTTT.

The genes are TRBV6-5 and TRBJ1-2; TRBD1 is a possible D gene (6 bases). CDR1 is MNHEY and CDR2 is SVGAGI in the germline V gene. This CDR3 spans 12 amino acids. Trimming left V 6 bases short and J 2 bases short, with 7 bases between. The CDR3, as DNA: TGTGCCAGCAGGGACAGCAACTATGGCTACACCTTC. Translation gives CASRDSNYGYTF.

The rearrangement uses TRBV4-2 and TRBJ2-3; 7 nucleotides line up with TRBD2. Germline CDR1 reads LGHNA; CDR2 reads YNFKEQ. Trimming removed 3 bases from V and 8 bases from J; junction bases left unmatched: 14. This CDR3 is 16 amino acids long. The chain's CDR3 is CASSQGRSAGVATQYF. As DNA, the CDR3 is TGTGCCAGCAGCCAGGGGAGGTCGGCGGGAGTGGCTACGCAGTATTTT.

This chain joins TRBV6-1 and TRBJ2-6, with 9 positions matching TRBD1. The ends lost 11 bases at V and 0 bases at J; junction bases unmatched: 5. The CDR3 totals 15 residues. Germline-derived CDR1 and CDR2 are MNHNS and SASEGT. DNA of the CDR3: TGTGCCGGGGGGACAGGGCTCTCTGGGGCCAACGTCCTGACTTTC. This codes for CAGGTGLSGANVLTF.